The clone carrying this TCR beta chain was recorded only once. The data originate from a study of OX40 agonist ivuxolimab in advanced cancers. For the study at large: Patients receiving dose escalation had hepatocellular carcinoma, melanoma, renal cell or head and neck cancer. Averaging around 60 years in age, with a range of roughly 23 to 80, the cohort was about 83% male. Eligibility rules accepted prior anti-PD-1, anti-PD-L1 or anti-CTLA-4 therapy, and 30% to 40% had some.

Sequencing was performed with immunoSEQ multiplex PCR; in TCRdb, only in-frame clones are kept and a portion is missing. The data contain 90,000 to 95,000 clones, about 90% of them seen just once; the ten biggest clones take up roughly 4.9%. The CDR3 totals 14 residues. V gave up 6 bases and J gave up 5 bases; unmatched junction bases: 12. CDR1 and CDR2 from the germline V gene are SQVTM and ANQGSEA. Researchers took blood at baseline, on cycle 4 day 1, and on cycle 7 day 1. The origin of this receptor is an adult with an advanced solid tumor such as melanoma, head and neck, liver or kidney cancer. This chain uses TRBV29-1 with TRBJ2-7, with TRBD1 matching 8 bases. Sample: CD4+ or CD8+ T cells sorted from blood, taken in a trial of the OX40 agonist ivuxolimab. In DNA, the CDR3 is TGCAGCGTCGTTCGGACAGGGCGGTTCGACGAGCAGTACTTC. Its translation is CSVVRTGRFDEQYF.